This TCR beta chain was captured by sequencing in a study of cytomegalovirus exposure and HLA in healthy donors. Whole-study findings and limits: A later analysis linked a missense variant in DCLRE1C to the trimming of TCR beta V and J genes. Earlier results showed most TCR beta V segments being productive about 87% or about 30% of the time. Confirmation was obtained in vitro that a few CMV-associated chains are specific for CMV antigens. Diagnosis of cytomegalovirus status made by the classifier reportedly showed high specificity and sensitivity.

CDR1 and CDR2 from the germline V gene are GTSNPN and SVGIG (reference sequence). CDR3 length equals 16 residues. V dropped 1 base and J dropped 5 bases, with 18 bases sitting between them. Primers: 60 Vbeta forward and 13 Jbeta reverse. This table comes from immunoSEQ multiplex PCR, and its TCRdb copy is limited to in-frame clones, with some not included. The sample gives 150,000 to 200,000 clones, about 75% of which show up once; roughly 7.6% is in the top ten. Concerning this clone itself: Antigen specificity is unknown.

The chain uses TRBV30 and TRBJ2-1; tentatively, D is TRBD2 (6 bases). The TCR was taken from a woman aged 40 to 50 in good health and CMV-seropositive. The sample consisted of PBMCs. The CDR3 DNA reads TGTGCCTGGAGTGGACGGGGGATTAGCGGCGACAATGAGCAGTTCTTC. Its translation is CAWSGRGISGDNEQFF.